A selection of T cell receptor beta chains follows, all from one sample in a study of T-cell reconstitution after alpha-beta-depleted transplantation in children. A single record per CDR3 protein comes from TCRdb applying MiXCR to the PCR reads. Among 190,000 or so distinct CDR3 sequences, about 14% were seen once, and the ten largest hold about 12%. The material sequenced was PBMCs from the stem cell graft donor, taken from the stem cell graft. All receptors come from a human donor who donated a stem cell graft to a child with acute lymphoblastic leukemia. CDR3s include the opening cysteine and the closing phenylalanine or tryptophan. D genes are given only for firm matches. Expanded clones get a size class; other rows say once, few or many, or leave the size out.

TRBJ1-5 TRBV4-1 once TRBD1 TGCGCCAGCAGCCAAGACCGAATTGACAGGGGGAGAGGCAATCAGCCCCAGCATTTT CASSQDRIDRGRGNQPQHF
TRBJ2-1 TRBV5-5 many TRBD1 TGTGCCAGCAGCTTTGCCCTCAGGGGGTCCTACAATGAGCAGTTCTTC CASSFALRGSYNEQFF
TRBJ1-5 TRBV5-5 many - TGTGCCAGCAGCTTGGCCGTAGGGAGGGAGCAGCCCCAGCATTTT CASSLAVGREQPQHF
TRBJ2-3 TRBV5-1 few - TGCGCCAGCAGCCCGGGGGACATTGGGGATGGAGATACGCAGTATTTT CASSPGDIGDGDTQYF
TRBJ2-5 TRBV12-3/TRBV12-4 - TRBD1 TGTGCCAGCAGTGAGGGGACAGAAGAGACCCAGTACTTC CASSEGTEETQYF
TRBJ2-7 TRBV27 many - TGTGCCACCTCCAAAGACCCGGTACTCTACGAGCAGTACTTC CATSKDPVLYEQYF
TRBJ2-1 TRBV12-3/TRBV12-4 many TRBD1 TGTGCCAGCAGTGCAACAGGGGCGTCCTACAATGAGCAGTTCTTC CASSATGASYNEQFF
TRBJ2-2 TRBV5-1 many TRBD2 TGCGCCAGCAGCTTAACGGGAGGAGACACCGGGGAGCTGTTTTTT CASSLTGGDTGELFF
TRBJ2-2 TRBV12-3/TRBV12-4 - TRBD2 TGTGCCAGCAGTTTAACTACTTCCGGACTAGCGGGAGGGAAAGTCGGGGAGCTGTTTTTT CASSLTTSGLAGGKVGELFF
TRBJ2-2 TRBV20-1 many - TGCAGTGCTAGAGCAGCCAGGGGCACGGCGAACACCGGGGAGCTGTTTTTT CSARAARGTANTGELFF
TRBJ2-7 TRBV7-9 few TRBD2 TGTGCCAGCAGCCCAACCCATGGGACTAGCGGCTACGAGCAGTACTTC CASSPTHGTSGYEQYF
TRBJ2-7 TRBV14 many - TGTGCCAGCAGCTCCGACCGGCCTAGGGTTAGCGAGCAGTACTTC CASSSDRPRVSEQYF
TRBJ2-1 TRBV5-1 - TRBD1 TGCGCCGGCAGCTTGCCAGACAGGGGGCGATGCAATGAGCAGTTCTTC CAGSLPDRGRCNEQFF
TRBJ2-7 TRBV10-3 many - TGTGCCATCAGTGAGAGTGTGGGGGAGACACGGGACGAGCAGTACTTC CAISESVGETRDEQYF
TRBJ2-3 TRBV11-3 many - TGTGCCAGCAGCTTAAGGAGAGATACGCAGTATTTT CASSLRRDTQYF
TRBJ2-7 TRBV24-1 many TRBD1 TGTGCCACTTTTGACAGGGTCTCTTCCGAGCAGTACTTC CATFDRVSSEQYF
TRBJ2-3 TRBV20-1 - TRBD2 TGCAGTGCTAGAGATCCGGGACTAGCGTCTAGCACAGATACGCAGTATTTT CSARDPGLASSTDTQYF
TRBJ2-3 TRBV5-1 - TRBD2 TGCGCCAGCAGCTACTCTAGCGGGAGTGAGACAGATACGCAGTATTTT CASSYSSGSETDTQYF
TRBJ2-5 TRBV4-2 once - TGTGCCAGCAGCCCTGGGAGAAACCAAGAGACCCAGTACTTC CASSPGRNQETQYF
TRBJ2-3 TRBV12-3/TRBV12-4 many - TGTGCCAGCAGCCTTACAGCGGGTGGGGATACGCAGTATTTT CASSLTAGGDTQYF
TRBJ2-5 TRBV4-1 many TRBD2 TGCGCCAGCAGCCGGTGGGCGGGAGGTCGAGAGACCCAGTACTTC CASSRWAGGRETQYF
TRBJ2-1 TRBV5-1 few TRBD2 TGCGCCAGCAGCTCCGGGACTAGCGGCATCTATGAGCAGTTCTTC CASSSGTSGIYEQFF
TRBJ2-3 TRBV19 - TRBD2 TGTGCCAGTAGTACCCGACTAGCGGGAGAGTCGACATATACGCAGTATTTT CASSTRLAGESTYTQYF
TRBJ2-7 TRBV25-1 - TRBD2 TGTGCCAGCAGTGAAGGGACGACTAGCGGGAACCCAAGCGAAGAGCAGTACTTC CASSEGTTSGNPSEEQYF
TRBJ1-2 TRBV29-1 few - TGCAGCGTTGAATCTCCGGTGGGGGGCGGGAACTATGGCTACACCTTC CSVESPVGGGNYGYTF
TRBJ2-3 TRBV6-2/TRBV6-3 - - TGTGCCAGCAGTTACTCGAGGGCAGTTACAGATACGCAGTATTTT CASSYSRAVTDTQYF
TRBJ2-3 TRBV4-1 - - TGCGCCAGCAGCCAAGAGGGGACCTGGAGGGATACGCAGTATTTT CASSQEGTWRDTQYF
TRBJ2-4 TRBV5-1 many - TGCGCCAGCAGGCCCTCGACAGAGAAAAACATTCAGTACTTC CASRPSTEKNIQYF
TRBJ2-7 TRBV20-1 many TRBD2 TGCAGTGCTAGAGACCTTGGACTAGCGGGAGCAAATTACGAGCAGTACTTC CSARDLGLAGANYEQYF
TRBJ2-1 TRBV11-1 many TRBD2 TGTGCCAGCAGCCCCGGGACTAGCGGGAGAGAGACCTACAATGAGCAGTTCTTC CASSPGTSGRETYNEQFF
TRBJ2-7 TRBV20-1 many TRBD2 TGCAGTGCTACGAGCGGGAGGCCGGGTTACGAGCAGTACTTC CSATSGRPGYEQYF
TRBJ2-7 TRBV12-3/TRBV12-4 many - TGTGCCAGCACCCTCCGGGACTCGGCCTACGAGCAGTACTTC CASTLRDSAYEQYF
TRBJ2-5 TRBV28 many - TGTGCCAGCAGTCTACGTTCTTCACGAGAGACCCAGTACTTC CASSLRSSRETQYF
TRBJ2-1 TRBV12-3/TRBV12-4 - - TGTGCCAGCAGTTTAGGCCCAACGGGCAATGAGCAGTTCTTC CASSLGPTGNEQFF
TRBJ2-1 TRBV7-9 - TRBD2 TGTGCCACCGCGCCCCTAGCGGGATCGAGCTCCTACAATGAGCAGTTCTTC CATAPLAGSSSYNEQFF
TRBJ2-7 TRBV7-9 many - TGTGCCAGCAGCCACCCAAACTACGAGCAGTACTTC CASSHPNYEQYF
TRBJ1-2 TRBV20-1 many - TGCAGTGCTAGAGTTACCAGGGGAGCGGATGGCTACACCTTC CSARVTRGADGYTF
TRBJ2-5 TRBV20-1 many TRBD2 TGCAGTGCTAGAGGCCTAGCGGGAGAAGAGACCCAGTACTTC CSARGLAGEETQYF
TRBJ1-1 TRBV5-1 few - TGCGCCAGCTCCCCAGTGCGTCCGGGTTACACTGAAGCTTTCTTT CASSPVRPGYTEAFF
TRBJ2-3 TRBV15 many TRBD1 TGTGCCACCAGCCCAAGGACAGGGGATTTGGATACGCAGTATTTT CATSPRTGDLDTQYF
TRBJ2-5 TRBV12-3/TRBV12-4 many TRBD2 TGTGCCAGCAGTTTAGGGGGACTAGCGGGAGGAATATCGGAGACCCAGTACTTC CASSLGGLAGGISETQYF
TRBJ2-7 TRBV11-2 many - TGTGCCAGCAGCTTAGAAAGGCCTCGCGAGCAGTACTTC CASSLERPREQYF
TRBJ2-4 TRBV20-1 many - TGCAGTGCTAGAGCCAGAAACATTCAGTACTTC CSARARNIQYF
TRBJ2-3 TRBV4-2 few TRBD2 TGTGCCAGCAGCCCTTTGGGGGAGCGGGAACTGATCACAGATACGCAGTATTTT CASSPLGERELITDTQYF
TRBJ2-2 TRBV5-4 - TRBD2 TGTGCCAGCAGCGCCCAGACTAGCGAAGACACCGGGGAGCTGTTTTTT CASSAQTSEDTGELFF
TRBJ1-1 TRBV29-1 many - TGCAGCGTTGAAGGCATGGGTGGGGGTGAAGCTTTCTTT CSVEGMGGGEAFF
TRBJ2-1 TRBV6-2/TRBV6-3 many - TGTGCCAGCAGTTACTCGAGCTCGACAGTGAATGAGCAGTTCTTC CASSYSSSTVNEQFF
TRBJ2-3 TRBV29-1 many TRBD2 TGCAGCGTTGATGGCGGGAGGGCCGACGATACGCAGTATTTT CSVDGGRADDTQYF
TRBJ1-5 TRBV4-2 many - TGTGCCAGCAGCCCCCCAGGGGATACTCAGCCCCAGCATTTT CASSPPGDTQPQHF
TRBJ2-2 TRBV30 many TRBD2 TGTGCCTCGACTAGCGGGAGGGTGAACACCGGGGAGCTGTTTTTT CASTSGRVNTGELFF
TRBJ2-2 TRBV10-1 - - TGCGCCAGCAGTCTAGTACAGGAGAACACCGGGGAGCTGTTTTTT CASSLVQENTGELFF
TRBJ2-4 TRBV7-2 few TRBD2 TGTGCCAGCAGCTTCCCGGGAGGGGTAGCCAAAAACATTCAGTACTTC CASSFPGGVAKNIQYF
TRBJ2-7 TRBV12-3/TRBV12-4 many - TGTGCCAGCAGTTCCCCTCGGGGTCATAAGAACGAGCAGTACTTC CASSSPRGHKNEQYF
TRBJ2-7 TRBV4-2 - TRBD2 TGTGCCAGCAGCCAAGATGGGGTGCTACTAGCGGGAGTTGAGCAGTACTTC CASSQDGVLLAGVEQYF
TRBJ2-3 TRBV7-9 many - TGTGCCAGCAGCGATAGCTGGGCAGATACGCAGTATTTT CASSDSWADTQYF
TRBJ1-4 TRBV12-3/TRBV12-4 once - TGTGCCAGCAGTTTAGGGGGAGCAAAACTGTTTTTT CASSLGGAKLFF
TRBJ1-1 TRBV20-1 many - TGCAGTGCTAGACCCCCGGAGGGTCAGGGCACTGAAGCTTTCTTT CSARPPEGQGTEAFF
TRBJ1-1 TRBV15 many - TGTGCCACCAGCAGAGTCAGGGTCCCTGAAGCTTTCTTT CATSRVRVPEAFF
TRBJ2-7 TRBV5-1 many - TGCGCCAGCAGCTTGGCCATCTACGGCTCCGAGCAGTACTTC CASSLAIYGSEQYF
TRBJ2-3 TRBV5-1 many - TGCGCCAGCAGCTCAACCCTTGGGGATTCTGATACGCAGTATTTT CASSSTLGDSDTQYF